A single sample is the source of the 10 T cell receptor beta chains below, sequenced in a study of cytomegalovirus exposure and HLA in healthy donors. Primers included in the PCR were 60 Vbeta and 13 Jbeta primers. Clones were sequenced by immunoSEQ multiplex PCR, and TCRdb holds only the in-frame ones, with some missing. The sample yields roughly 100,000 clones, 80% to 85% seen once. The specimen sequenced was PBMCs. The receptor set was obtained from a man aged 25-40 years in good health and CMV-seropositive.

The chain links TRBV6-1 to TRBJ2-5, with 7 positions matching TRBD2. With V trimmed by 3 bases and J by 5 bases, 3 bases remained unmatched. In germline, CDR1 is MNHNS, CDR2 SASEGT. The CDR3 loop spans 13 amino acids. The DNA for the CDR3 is TGTGCCAGCAGTGACCAAGCGGGGGAGACCCAGTACTTC. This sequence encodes CASSDQAGETQYF.

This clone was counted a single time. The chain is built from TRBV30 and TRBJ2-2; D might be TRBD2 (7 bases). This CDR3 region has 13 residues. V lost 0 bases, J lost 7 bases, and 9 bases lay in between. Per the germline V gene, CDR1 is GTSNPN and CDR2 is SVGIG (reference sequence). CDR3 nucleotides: TGTGCCTGGAGTGTAGGGGGGGTCGGGGAGCTGTTTTTT. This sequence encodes CAWSVGGVGELFF. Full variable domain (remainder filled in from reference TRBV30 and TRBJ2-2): SQTIHQWPATLVQPVGSPLSLECTVEGTSNPNLYWYRQAAGRGLQLLFYSVGIGQISSEVPQNLSASRPQDRQFILSSKKLLLSDSGFYLCAWSVGGVGELFFGEGSRLTVL.

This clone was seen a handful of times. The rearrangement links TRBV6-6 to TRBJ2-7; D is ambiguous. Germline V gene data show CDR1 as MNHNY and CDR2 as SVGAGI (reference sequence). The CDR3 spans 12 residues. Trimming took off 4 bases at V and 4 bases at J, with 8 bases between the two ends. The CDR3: CASSSRQYEQYF. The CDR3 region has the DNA TGTGCCAGCAGTTCTAGGCAGTACGAGCAGTACTTC.

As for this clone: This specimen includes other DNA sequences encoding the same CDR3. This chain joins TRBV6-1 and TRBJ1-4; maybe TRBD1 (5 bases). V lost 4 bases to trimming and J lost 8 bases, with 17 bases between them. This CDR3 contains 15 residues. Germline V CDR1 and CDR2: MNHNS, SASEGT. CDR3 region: CASSALGLPREKLFF. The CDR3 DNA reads TGTGCCAGCAGTGCCTTGGGACTACCGAGAGAAAAACTGTTTTTT.

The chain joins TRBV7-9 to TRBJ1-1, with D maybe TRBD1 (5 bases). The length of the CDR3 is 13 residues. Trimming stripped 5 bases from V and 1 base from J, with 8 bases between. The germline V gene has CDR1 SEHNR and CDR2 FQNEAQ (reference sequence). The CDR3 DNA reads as TGTGCCAGCAGCCGTACAGGGAACACTGAAGCTTTCTTT. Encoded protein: CASSRTGNTEAFF.

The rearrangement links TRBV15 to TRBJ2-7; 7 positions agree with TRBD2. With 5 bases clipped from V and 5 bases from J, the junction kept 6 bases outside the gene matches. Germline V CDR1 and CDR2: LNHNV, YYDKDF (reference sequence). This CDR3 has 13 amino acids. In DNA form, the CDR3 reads TGTGCCACCAGCGGGGAGGGACTGAACGAGCAGTACTTC. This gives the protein CATSGEGLNEQYF.

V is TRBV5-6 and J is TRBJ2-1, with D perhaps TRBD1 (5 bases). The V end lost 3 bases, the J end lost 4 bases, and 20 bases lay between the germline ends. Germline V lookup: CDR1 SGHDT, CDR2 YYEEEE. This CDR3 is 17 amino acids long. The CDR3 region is CASSSSRQPTLYNEQFF. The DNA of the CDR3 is TGTGCCAGCAGCTCCTCTCGACAGCCCACCTTATACAATGAGCAGTTCTTC.

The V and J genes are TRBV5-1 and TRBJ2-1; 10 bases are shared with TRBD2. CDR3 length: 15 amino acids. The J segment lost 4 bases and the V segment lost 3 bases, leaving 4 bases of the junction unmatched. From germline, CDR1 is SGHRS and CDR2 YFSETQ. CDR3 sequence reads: CASSSGTSEYNEQFF. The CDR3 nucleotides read TGCGCCAGCAGCTCAGGGACTAGCGAATACAATGAGCAGTTCTTC.

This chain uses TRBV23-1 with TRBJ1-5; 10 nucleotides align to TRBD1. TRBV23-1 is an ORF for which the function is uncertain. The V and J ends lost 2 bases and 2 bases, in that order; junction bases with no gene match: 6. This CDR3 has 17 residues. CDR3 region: CASSQKDRGLGNQPQHF. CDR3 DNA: TGCGCCAGCAGTCAAAAAGACAGGGGGCTTGGCAATCAGCCCCAGCATTTT.

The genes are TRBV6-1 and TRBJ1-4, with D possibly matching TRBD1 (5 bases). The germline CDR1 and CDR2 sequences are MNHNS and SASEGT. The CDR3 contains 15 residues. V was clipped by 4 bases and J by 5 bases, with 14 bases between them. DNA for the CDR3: TGTGCCAGCAGTGTTTTCGCGGGGCTAAATGAAAAACTGTTTTTT. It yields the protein CASSVFAGLNEKLFF.